A selection of T cell receptor beta chains follows, all from one sample in a study of cytomegalovirus exposure and HLA in healthy donors. Sequenced by immunoSEQ multiplex PCR; TCRdb stores in-frame clones only, minus some. The data show 220,000 or so clones, approximately 78% seen once. Material for sequencing was PBMCs. All receptors derive from a male donor in good health and CMV-seronegative. The conserved cysteine and the conserved F or W are not part of the CDR3 here.

>10|TRBV30
AWRTGAYEQY
>13|TRBV28
ASRVTSGRSNEQF
>13|TRBV7-2
ASSLGGANTGELF
>12|TRBV5-1
ASRPGLPSYEQY
>11|TRBV2
ASWGPVTDTQY
>12|TRBV19
ASSGTGSYNEQF
>11|TRBV5-4
ASSPGQTYEQY
>13|TRBV7-9
ASSPVTGMNTEAF
>14|TRBV29-1
SVVPMGGSGANVLT
>13|TRBV4-1
ASSQDPTGSYEQY
>10|TRBV7-9
ASSLGQNIQY
>12|TRBV7-6
ASSSIQGAYEQY
>11|TRBV12-5
ASGLGTAGGYT
>11|TRBV18
ASSGDLAGTQY
>13|TRBV4-1
ASSLTTTQQETQY
>13|TRBV6-1
ASSRLGTGDQPQH
>11|TRBV5-1
ASSQPGETEAF
>13|TRBV11-2
ASSLLYGRDYEQY
>10|TRBV5-1
ASSFGRRPQH
>13|TRBV10-3
AISEYDSRAYEQY
>16|TRBV15
ATSRESVLIRSTDTQY
>11|TRBV4-2
ASSQGRDSVYT
>13|TRBV4-1
ASSQEGQDNEKLF
>11|TRBV19
AIKDRANTEAF
>13|TRBV9
ASSVAGLGNTEAF
>17|TRBV5-1
ASSLPAGTGGSYTYGYT
>13|TRBV2
ASRQTSGRRQTQY
>11|TRBV6-4
ASSVGGNTEAF
>7|TRBV29-1
SVDSGYT
>14|TRBV10-3
AISGGTDGPTSRQY
>13|TRBV7-9
ASSPTRTGSSEAF
>18|TRBV18
ASSPWGGVPGTSVSYEQY
>11|TRBV18
ASSPIGRGEQY
>13|TRBV7-3
ASSLVVGGRETQY
>12|TRBV5-4
ASSVRGGSYEQY
>12|TRBV27
ASSLSARSYEQF
>10|TRBV5-4
ASSYAHTEAF
>12|TRBV5-1
ASSFFGSAETQY
>13|TRBV5-1
ASSLRAGSNTEAF
>12|TRBV18
ASSSDRGLSEQY
>11|TRBV27
ASSNRFPYEQY
>10|TRBV14
ASRDSSTEQY
>13|TRBV9
ASSETGQGTYEQY
>12|TRBV9
ASSVGQSNQPQH